Presented here are 27 T cell receptor beta chains from one specimen sequenced in a study of spatial heterogeneity in lung cancer (dated by TCRdb to 2018 to 2020). Summary of the overall study and its limitations: The number of expanded intratumoral alpha and beta TCRs correlated with the tumor nonsynonymous mutation count.

Receptor amplification or capture employed 5' RACE. The sequencing machine was a NextSeq 500. TCRdb reanalyzed the raw reads on its own, using fastp at Q25 for trimming and MiXCR for clone calling, and kept in-frame beta chains. Each record represents a unique CDR3 protein, reported with the most common genes and DNA among its rows. Present in this sample are roughly 2,800 distinct CDR3 sequences, around 11% of which were seen just once. Approximately 8% of the sample belongs to the ten largest clones. These receptors have no identified antigens. The sample's time point label, in plain terms: sample taken at primary tumor resection. The sample was lung tumor tissue, taken at surgery. Receptor source: a female donor with early-stage non-small cell lung cancer.

This clonotype is medium-sized (0.01 to 0.1%) by share. The V and J genes are TRBV2 and TRBJ2-5; D unclear. The CDR3 contains 15 residues. Germline values: CDR1 SNHLY, CDR2 FYNNEI. Trimming left V 6 bases short and J 5 bases short, with 19 bases between. CDR3 nucleotides: TGTGCCAGCAGCCCCCCGTTGCCCCGATCGGAGACCCAGTACTTC. This sequence encodes CASSPPLPRSETQYF.

This clonotype has a count of ten or more. The rearrangement uses TRBV6-4 and TRBJ2-2, with 10 bases identical to TRBD2. This CDR3 spans 15 amino acids. From germline, CDR1 is MRHNA and CDR2 SNTAGT. V lost 4 bases, J lost 1 base, and 0 bases stayed unmatched. The CDR3 DNA follows: TGTGCCAGCAGTGTAGCGGGAGGGAACACCGGGGAGCTGTTTTTT. Translated: CASSVAGGNTGELFF.

This clonotype qualifies as medium-sized. This rearrangement joins TRBV9 to TRBJ2-5; D is unclear. Germline values: CDR1 SGDLS, CDR2 YYNGEE. The CDR3 length is 14 residues. Trimming removed 0 bases from V and 3 bases from J, with 9 bases in between. The CDR3 region is CASSVGPLEETQYF. The CDR3 nucleotides are TGTGCCAGCAGCGTAGGGCCCCTAGAAGAGACCCAGTACTTC.

The chain uses TRBV2 and TRBJ1-5; D ambiguous. Per germline, CDR1 SNHLY and CDR2 FYNNEI. The V end was cut by 4 bases, the J end by 4 bases, with 11 bases between. The length of the CDR3 is 14 residues. The CDR3 loop is CASSVEAGNQPQHF. The CDR3 DNA is TGTGCCAGCAGTGTGGAAGCGGGGAATCAGCCCCAGCATTTT.

There are many counts of this clonotype. The chain couples TRBV7-2 to TRBJ2-3; D not resolved. Germline assignment: CDR1 SGHTA and CDR2 FQGNSA. The CDR3 spans 14 residues. V was shortened by 4 bases and J by 1 base, with 9 bases between the two germline ends. This CDR3 reads CASSWVRGTDTQYF. The CDR3 region has the DNA TGTGCCAGCAGCTGGGTCCGAGGCACAGATACGCAGTATTTT.

By frequency in the sample, this clonotype is medium-sized (0.01 to 0.1%). This chain connects TRBV27 to TRBJ2-1; either TRBD1 or TRBD2 may fit D (5 bases each). This CDR3 has 11 amino acids. The germline CDR1 and CDR2 sequences are MNHEY and SMNVEV (reference sequence). The V gene lost 4 bases and the J gene lost 12 bases, with 10 bases spanning the gap. In DNA form, the CDR3 reads TGTGCCAGCAGTTGGGGGAGCATGCAGTTCTTC. It specifies CASSWGSMQFF.

Sample share makes this clonotype large. The chain combines TRBV7-6 with TRBJ2-5; no clear D. The germline CDR1 and CDR2 sequences are SGHVS and FNYEAQ. The CDR3 extends over 15 amino acids. The V end was cut by 5 bases, the J end by 2 bases, with 15 bases between. The CDR3 bases are TGTGCCAGCAGCCCCCTCGGGCCCAGGCAAGAGACCCAGTACTTC. This sequence encodes CASSPLGPRQETQYF.

This clonotype is medium-sized. The rearrangement links TRBV5-1 to TRBJ2-7; D uncertain. V was cut by 0 bases and J by 0 bases, with 7 bases left in between. The CDR3 length is 14 residues. CDR1 and CDR2 from the germline V gene are SGHRS and YFSETQ. In nucleotides, the CDR3 is TGCGCCAGCAGCTTGGATCGGAGCTCCTACGAGCAGTACTTC. This sequence encodes CASSLDRSSYEQYF.

This chain's CDR3 is CASSLVQPQHF. The CDR3 bases are TGCGCCAGCAGCCTAGTTCAGCCCCAGCATTTT. The chain joins TRBV5-1 to TRBJ1-5; D ambiguous. This CDR3 is 11 amino acids long. Germline loops: CDR1 SGHRS, CDR2 YFSETQ. Trimming pared 4 bases from V and 6 bases from J, leaving 5 bases between. The full variable domain, in which reference TRBV5-1 and TRBJ1-5 provide the parts outside the CDR3, is KAGVTQTPRYLIKTRGQQVTLSCSPISGHRSVSWYQQTPGQGLQFLFEYFSETQRNKGNFPGRFSGRQFSNSRSEMNVSTLELGDSALYLCASSLVQPQHFGDGTRLSIL.

This clonotype rates as medium-sized (0.01 to 0.1%). The chain is built from TRBV10-3 and TRBJ2-5; possible D gene TRBD1, 5 bases. Trimming cost V 8 bases and J 4 bases, with 8 bases left between them. Germline V gene sequence: CDR1 ENHRY, CDR2 SYGVKD. CDR3 length equals 11 residues. The CDR3 sequence: CAILRGETQYF. For the CDR3, the DNA is TGTGCCATCTTAAGGGGAGAGACCCAGTACTTC.

This clonotype is large (0.1 to 1%) in the sample. Germline is not matched at one junction end, which may reflect a read error. V gene TRBV7-7 combines with J gene TRBJ2-3, with 9 bases aligning to TRBD2. The length of the CDR3 is 15 residues. Germline CDR1 SSHAT, CDR2 FNYEAQ (reference sequence). The CDR3 loop is CASSLGLAGSNTQYF. CDR3 sequence (DNA): TGTGCTAGCAGCTTAGGGCTAGCGGGAAGCAATACGCAGTATTTT.

This clonotype was detected ten times or more. This chain uses TRBV12-3 or TRBV12-4 with TRBJ1-2; TRBD1 might be the D (5 bases). The CDR3 covers 13 residues. Between the trimmed V and J ends, which lost 5 bases and 2 bases, there was a span of 9 bases. The CDR3 spells CASSPGANYGYTF. The CDR3 nucleotides read TGTGCCAGCAGTCCCGGGGCCAACTATGGCTACACCTTC.

In this sample, this clonotype is medium-sized. The V gene is TRBV29-1, the J gene TRBJ2-1; 7 bases match TRBD1. The J segment lost 2 bases and the V segment lost 3 bases, leaving 10 bases of the junction unmatched. Germline CDR1 is SQVTM and CDR2 is ANQGSEA. The CDR3 runs 16 residues. The CDR3 region is CSVDGLTGATYNEQFF. The CDR3 DNA sequence: TGCAGCGTTGATGGCTTAACAGGGGCGACCTACAATGAGCAGTTCTTC.

By sample fraction, this clonotype is medium-sized (0.01 to 0.1%). This chain connects TRBV7-8 to TRBJ1-2, with 7 bases matching TRBD1. V shed 5 bases, J shed 8 bases, and the junction held 11 bases outside the gene matches. The germline gives CDR1 SGHVS, CDR2 FQNEAQ. The CDR3 has 14 residues. The CDR3 nucleotides are TGTGCCAGCAGCATCGGGGAGCCGACAGGGGGCTACACCTTC. Protein sequence: CASSIGEPTGGYTF.

In its sample, this clonotype is medium-sized. The chain is built from TRBV28 and TRBJ1-2, with D hard to call. CDR3 size: 15 residues. Germline CDR1 and CDR2: MDHEN and SYDVKM. Trimming took off 6 bases at V and 3 bases at J, with 17 bases between the two ends. In DNA form, the CDR3 reads TGTGCCAGCAGCCGATCGGGCCTGGAGGACTATGGCTACACCTTC. The encoded protein is CASSRSGLEDYGYTF.

This clonotype turned up a few times. This sequence joins TRBV7-2 and TRBJ2-3; D tentatively reads TRBD1 or TRBD2 (6 bases each). V lost 6 bases and J 2 bases, leaving 15 bases between the germline ends. CDR1 and CDR2 (germline): SGHTA, FQGNSA. The CDR3 is made up of 15 amino acids. The DNA of the CDR3 is TGTGCCAGCAGACGAGGGGGGCCCTCCACAGATACGCAGTATTTT. It codes for CASRRGGPSTDTQYF.

This clonotype is medium-sized by share. V usage is TRBV11-2 and J usage is TRBJ2-7; TRBD1 agrees at 7 bases. Germline V gene lookup returns CDR1 SGHAT and CDR2 FQNNGV. J was trimmed by 2 bases and V by 2 bases; bases with no gene match: 6. The CDR3 is 15 amino acids. The CDR3 region is CASSLTLGTAYEQYF. CDR3 sequence (DNA): TGTGCCAGCAGCTTAACACTTGGGACAGCCTACGAGCAGTACTTC.

By share, this clonotype ranks as medium-sized. The rearrangement uses TRBV12-3 or TRBV12-4 and TRBJ2-1; D unclear. The CDR3 is made up of 12 amino acids. Trimming removed 5 bases at V and 4 bases at J, with 6 bases between. CDR3 bases: TGTGCCAGCAGTCCGCTTTACAATGAGCAGTTCTTC. Translated, it gives CASSPLYNEQFF.

In its sample, this clonotype is medium-sized (0.01 to 0.1%). The rearrangement links TRBV11-2 to TRBJ2-5, with D possibly matching TRBD2 (5 bases). Trimming removed 2 bases at V and 2 bases at J, with 12 bases between. The CDR3 is 15 residues long. Germline CDR1 SGHAT, CDR2 FQNNGV. The CDR3 loop is CASSLRGNKQETQYF. The CDR3 region has the DNA TGTGCCAGCAGCTTACGGGGAAACAAGCAAGAGACCCAGTACTTC.

This clonotype is judged medium-sized (0.01 to 0.1%). The rearrangement links TRBV6-6 to TRBJ2-5; TRBD2 matches at 7 bases. The CDR3 contains 17 residues. CDR1 is MNHNY, CDR2 SVGAGI, per germline (reference sequence). V was clipped by 2 bases and J by 4 bases; unmatched bases: 13. CDR3 nucleotide sequence: TGTGCCAGCAGTTACCCCGCCGGGGGAGGGGTCCCAGAGACCCAGTACTTC. Its protein product is CASSYPAGGGVPETQYF.

As DNA, the CDR3 is TGTGCCAGCAGCAAAGGTGACAAGGAGAGCGAAAAACTGTTTTTT. Translating gives CASSKGDKESEKLFF. V is TRBV21-1 and J is TRBJ1-4. TRBV21-1 counts as a pseudogene. This CDR3 is built from 15 residues.

In its sample, this clonotype ranks as medium-sized. This chain connects TRBV6-6 to TRBJ1-2, with D possibly matching TRBD1 (6 bases). The CDR3 is 14 residues long. V lost 4 bases to trimming and J lost 4 bases, with 13 bases between them. Per germline, CDR1 MNHNY and CDR2 SVGAGI (reference sequence). CDR3 protein: CASSSPGQTYGYTF. The CDR3 DNA reads as TGTGCCAGCAGTTCCCCGGGACAAACCTATGGCTACACCTTC.

This clonotype is termed medium-sized (0.01 to 0.1%). The rearrangement links TRBV5-1 to TRBJ2-2, with unresolved D. Germline V lookup: CDR1 SGHRS, CDR2 YFSETQ. This CDR3 spans 15 amino acids. V was cut by 0 bases and J by 0 bases, with 6 bases left in between. The CDR3 reads CASSLDSANTGELFF. The DNA for the CDR3 is TGCGCCAGCAGCTTGGACAGCGCGAACACCGGGGAGCTGTTTTTT.

This clonotype is medium-sized in the sample. V gene TRBV28 combines with J gene TRBJ2-7; D remains unclear. CDR3 size: 14 residues. Trimming removed 5 bases at V and 2 bases at J, with 13 bases between. Germline V CDR1 and CDR2: MDHEN, SYDVKM. CDR3 residues: CASSPPQRTYEQYV. The CDR3 DNA follows: TGTGCCAGCAGTCCACCCCAGAGAACCTACGAGCAGTACGTC.

By proportion, this clonotype is medium-sized. The rearrangement uses TRBV18 and TRBJ2-1; a possible D gene is TRBD2 (5 bases). CDR1 is KGHSH, CDR2 LQKENI, per germline. Between the trimmed V and J ends, which lost 3 bases and 3 bases, there was a span of 12 bases. The CDR3 contains 15 residues. CDR3 sequence: CASSPDLSIYNEQFF. CDR3 coding DNA: TGTGCCAGCTCACCGGACTTAAGTATCTACAATGAGCAGTTCTTC.

By share, this clonotype counts as medium-sized. The chain joins TRBV3-1 to TRBJ2-5, with D uncertain. Germline-derived CDR1 and CDR2 are LGHDT and YNNKEL (reference sequence). V was trimmed by 4 bases and J by 0 bases, leaving 15 bases between them. This CDR3 has 16 residues. CDR3 sequence: CASSPNSGRYQETQYF. CDR3 coding DNA: TGTGCCAGCAGCCCAAATTCAGGACGGTACCAAGAGACCCAGTACTTC.

By sample share, this clonotype is medium-sized. The chain uses TRBV7-2 and TRBJ2-6, with no clear D. The CDR3 runs 13 residues. The germline V and J ends were trimmed by 0 bases and 3 bases, with 0 bases remaining between them. Germline CDR1 is SGHTA and CDR2 is FQGNSA. CDR3 amino acids: CASSLAGANVLTF. The CDR3 region has the DNA TGTGCCAGCAGCTTAGCTGGGGCCAACGTCCTGACTTTC.